This TCR beta chain was captured by sequencing in a study of T cells in Graves' hyperthyroidism and ophthalmopathy (dated by TCRdb to the late 2010s). General notes on the study: Peripheral blood was sampled at the time of initial diagnosis, prior to any treatment. To identify TCR V-J signatures that set the groups apart, the researchers used a discovery cohort of about a hundred patients, made up of roughly 40 with Graves' ophthalmopathy and about 59 with stable Graves' hyperthyroidism. Prospective prediction of ophthalmopathy was tested in an independent validation cohort consisting of fewer than 20 hyperthyroidism patients and around 17 patients who later progressed to ophthalmopathy. The approximately 97 discovery patients were randomly divided into training and test sets at a 7:3 ratio. The study also compared thyroid tissue and blood T-cell repertoires from several Graves' hyperthyroidism patients. Once sampling was done, hyperthyroidism patients were given methimazole at a starting dose of 30 mg daily, whereas ophthalmopathy patients were given high-dose intravenous methylprednisolone. The paper describes TCR Vbeta CDR3 sequencing of 140 or so peripheral blood samples, made up of some 40 ophthalmopathy patients, roughly 80 hyperthyroidism patients and about 17 progressor patients. The paper as a whole reports these results and caveats: Ophthalmopathy was separated from stable hyperthyroidism by a 13 V-J signature model, with around 90% sensitivity and roughly 81% specificity obtained in cross-validation and 80%/75% obtained in testing. No statistical method was used to set the sample size in advance, and investigators knew the group allocation. Most expanded thyroid clonotypes (frequency above 0.001) were also detected in blood, suggesting blood repertoires may reflect thyroid immune responses. In validation, the model predicted progression to ophthalmopathy with 65% to 71% sensitivity and approximately 78% specificity, a median of 6.5 months before onset.

Amplification of TCR beta CDR3 regions was carried out from RNA transcripts. For the first round of RT-PCR on the TCR CDR3, the HTBI primer set was used together with the Qiagen OneStep RT-PCR kit. Libraries were constructed in a second round of multiplex PCR, after which size selection and purification were carried out. Paired-end sequencing of the libraries was performed with 100 bp reads on an Illumina HiSeq2000. Per the source publication's procedure: SOAPnuke was used to process the raw data, with reads discarded if the reads contained adapters or uncalled bases, had a mean Phred below 15, or lacked an exact constant-primer or identifier match. COPE v1.2.5 was used to merge high-quality paired reads, and clonotypes were defined as unique nucleotide sequences. MiTCR v1.1 was used to align the clonotypes against IMGT TRBV, TRBD and TRBJ reference segments. Analysis was restricted to V-J combinations with a frequency above 0.0001, which covered roughly 99% of repertoires. The TCS score was defined as F50 (clonal expansion) divided by E x V (chaos), with BLOSUM62-based TCRdist calculated between CDR3 peptides within each V-J. Welch's t-statistics and random forest reduced 450 to 600 V-J features to roughly 13, which were used in a naive Bayes classifier (R e1071). The public reads were quality trimmed at Q25 with fastp and then assembled into clones with MiXCR by TCRdb, keeping productive beta chains. Each CDR3 protein appears once, grouped with its most common genes and DNA. For this entry, the V and J calls and clone size follow TCRdb and not the study's own pipeline. Here the sample has 700,000 or so distinct CDR3 sequences; less than 20% occur a single time. Around 8% of the sample is taken by the ten largest.

On this clonotype itself: It has no known antigen specificity. This could be a read error, since a much larger clone is one nucleotide away.

Including cysteine and phenylalanine, the CDR3 has 16 amino acids. Of all the DNA, just the CDR3 is kept, 48 bases in frame from base 1. For CDR1 and CDR2, the germline V gene lists MDHEN and SYDVKM. Stable Graves' hyperthyroidism was defined as no progression to ophthalmopathy during 18 months of follow-up. Hyperthyroidism patients were newly diagnosed, with disease duration under 2 months, and aged 18 to 65 years. Patients with uncontrolled infections, other autoimmune diseases, pregnancy or lactation were excluded. Diagnoses relied on clinical symptoms, serum thyroxine and TRAb, thyroid ultrasound and orbital computed tomography. PBMCs were separated from roughly 10 ml of fresh peripheral blood using Ficoll-Paque density gradient centrifugation. Total RNA was extracted with Trizol reagent, and quality was checked on an Agilent 2100 Bioanalyzer.

Here the chain combines TRBV28 and TRBJ2-1, and TRBD2 aligns with 8 junction nucleotides. The TCR was taken from a man between 18 and 35 years old with Graves' hyperthyroidism. The sample taken for sequencing was blood. The nucleotides read TGTGCCACCAGTGAGACAGCGGGAGATTCGTACAATGAGCAGTTCTTC. This gives the protein CATSETAGDSYNEQFF.